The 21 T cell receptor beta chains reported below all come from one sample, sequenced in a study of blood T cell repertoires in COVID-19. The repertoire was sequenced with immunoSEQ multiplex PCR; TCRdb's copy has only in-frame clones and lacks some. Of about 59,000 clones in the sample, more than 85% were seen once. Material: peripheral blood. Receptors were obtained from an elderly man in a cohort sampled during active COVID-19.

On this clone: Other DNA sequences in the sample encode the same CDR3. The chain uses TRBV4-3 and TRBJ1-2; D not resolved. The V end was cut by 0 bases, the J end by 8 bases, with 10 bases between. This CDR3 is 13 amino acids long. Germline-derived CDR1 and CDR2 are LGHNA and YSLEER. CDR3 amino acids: CASSQDRGEGYTF. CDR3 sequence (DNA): TGCGCCAGCAGCCAAGATCGCGGGGAAGGCTACACCTTC.

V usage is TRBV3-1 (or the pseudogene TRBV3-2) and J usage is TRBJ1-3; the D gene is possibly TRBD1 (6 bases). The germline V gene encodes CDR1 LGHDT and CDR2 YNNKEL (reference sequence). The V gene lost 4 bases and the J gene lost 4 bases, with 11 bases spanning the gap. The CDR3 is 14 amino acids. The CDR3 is CASSPGRGGNTIYF. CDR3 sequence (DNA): TGTGCCAGCAGCCCGGGCAGGGGAGGAAACACCATATATTTT.

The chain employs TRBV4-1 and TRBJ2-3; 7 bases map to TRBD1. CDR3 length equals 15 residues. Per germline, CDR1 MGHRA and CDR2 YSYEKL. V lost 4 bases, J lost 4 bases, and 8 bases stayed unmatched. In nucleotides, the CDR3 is TGCGCCAGCAGCCTTGGAGACAGGGTGGCAGATACGCAGTATTTT. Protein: CASSLGDRVADTQYF.

CDR3 region: CASSQQSTGDSYEQYF. The CDR3 DNA reads TGTGCCAGCAGCCAACAGAGTACAGGGGACTCCTACGAGCAGTACTTC. The rearrangement links TRBV4-2 to TRBJ2-7; TRBD1 agrees at 7 bases. CDR1 and CDR2 (germline): LGHNA, YNFKEQ. V dropped 2 bases and J dropped 0; count of bases not matched to a gene: 7. The CDR3 is made up of 16 amino acids.

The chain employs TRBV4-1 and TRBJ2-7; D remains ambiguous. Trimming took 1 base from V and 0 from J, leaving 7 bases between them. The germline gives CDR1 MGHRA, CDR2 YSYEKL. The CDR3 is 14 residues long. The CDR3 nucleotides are TGCGCCAGCAGCCAAGGTCCCAGCTCCTACGAGCAGTACTTC. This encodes CASSQGPSSYEQYF.

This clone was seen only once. The CDR3 DNA follows: TGCAGCGTGGGGTCGGGTACGAGCGGGGATCAGCCCCAGCATTTT. This translates into CSVGSGTSGDQPQHF. V gene TRBV29-1 combines with J gene TRBJ1-5; D unresolved. V gave up 6 bases and J gave up 5 bases, with 20 bases separating them. The CDR3 is 15 amino acids. Germline V gene sequence: CDR1 SQVTM, CDR2 ANQGSEA.

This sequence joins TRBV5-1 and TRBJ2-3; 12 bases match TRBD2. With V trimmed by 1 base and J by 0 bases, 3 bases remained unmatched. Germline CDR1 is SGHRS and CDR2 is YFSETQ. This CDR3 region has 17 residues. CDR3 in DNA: TGCGCCAGCAGCTTGTTGACTAGCGGGGGTAGCACAGATACGCAGTATTTT. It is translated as CASSLLTSGGSTDTQYF.

The CDR3, as DNA: TGTGCCTGGAGAGGGGGGGGAGGCCCGGCCTACTATGGCTACACCTTC. Protein sequence: CAWRGGGGPAYYGYTF. V and J are TRBV30 and TRBJ1-2, with D perhaps TRBD1 (6 bases). This CDR3 is built from 16 residues. Per germline, CDR1 GTSNPN and CDR2 SVGIG (reference sequence). Trimming pared 3 bases from V and 3 bases from J, leaving 20 bases between.

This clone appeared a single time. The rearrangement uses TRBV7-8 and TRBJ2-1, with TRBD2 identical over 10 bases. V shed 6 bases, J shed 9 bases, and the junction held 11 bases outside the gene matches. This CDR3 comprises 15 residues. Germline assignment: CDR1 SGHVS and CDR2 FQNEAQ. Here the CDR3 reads CASRFSGGANSEQFF. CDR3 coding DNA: TGTGCCAGCAGATTCAGCGGGGGGGCCAACAGTGAGCAGTTCTTC. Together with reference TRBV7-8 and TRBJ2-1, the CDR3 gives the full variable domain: GAGVSQSPRYKVAKRGQDVALRCDPISGHVSLFWYQQALGQGPEFLTYFQNEAQLDKSGLPSDRFFAERPEGSVSTLKIQRTQQEDSAVYLCASRFSGGANSEQFFGPGTRLTVL.

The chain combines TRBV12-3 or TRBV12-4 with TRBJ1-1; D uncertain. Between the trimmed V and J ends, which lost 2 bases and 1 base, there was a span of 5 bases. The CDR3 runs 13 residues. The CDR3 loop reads CASSLKQNTEAFF. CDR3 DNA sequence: TGTGCCAGCAGTTTAAAACAGAACACTGAAGCTTTCTTT.

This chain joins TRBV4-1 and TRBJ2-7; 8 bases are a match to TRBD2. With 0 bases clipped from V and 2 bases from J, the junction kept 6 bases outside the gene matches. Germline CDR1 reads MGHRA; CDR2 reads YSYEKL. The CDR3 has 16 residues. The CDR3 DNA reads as TGCGCCAGCAGCCAAGAAGTGGCGGGGGGAGCCTACGAGCAGTACTTC. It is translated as CASSQEVAGGAYEQYF.

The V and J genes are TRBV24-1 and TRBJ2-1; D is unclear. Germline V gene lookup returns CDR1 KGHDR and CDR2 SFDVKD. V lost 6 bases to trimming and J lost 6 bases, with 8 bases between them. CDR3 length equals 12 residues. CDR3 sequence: CATSTPSNEQFF. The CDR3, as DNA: TGTGCCACCAGTACCCCTAGCAATGAGCAGTTCTTC.

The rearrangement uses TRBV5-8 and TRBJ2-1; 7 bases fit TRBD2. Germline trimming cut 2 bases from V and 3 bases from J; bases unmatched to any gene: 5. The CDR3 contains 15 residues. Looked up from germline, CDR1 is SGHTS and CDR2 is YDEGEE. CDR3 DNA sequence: TGTGCCAGCAGCTTCTTGGAGCGGGGCTACAATGAGCAGTTCTTC. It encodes CASSFLERGYNEQFF.

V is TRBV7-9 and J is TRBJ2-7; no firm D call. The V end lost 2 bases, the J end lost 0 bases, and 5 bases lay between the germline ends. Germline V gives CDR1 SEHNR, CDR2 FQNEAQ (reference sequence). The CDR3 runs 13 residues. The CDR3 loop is CASSLPGSYEQYF. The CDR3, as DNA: TGTGCCAGCAGCTTACCGGGCTCCTACGAGCAGTACTTC.

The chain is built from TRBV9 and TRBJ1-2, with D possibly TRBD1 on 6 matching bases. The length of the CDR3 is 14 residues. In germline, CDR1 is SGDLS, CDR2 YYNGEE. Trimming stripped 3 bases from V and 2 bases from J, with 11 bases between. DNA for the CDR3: TGTGCCAGCAGCGAGGGACACGGAAACTATGGCTACACCTTC. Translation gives CASSEGHGNYGYTF.

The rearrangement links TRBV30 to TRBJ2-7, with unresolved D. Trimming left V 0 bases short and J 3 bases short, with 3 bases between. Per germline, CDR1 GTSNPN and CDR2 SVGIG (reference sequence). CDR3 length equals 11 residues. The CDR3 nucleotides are TGTGCCTGGAGTGTTAACTACGAGCAGTACTTC. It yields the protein CAWSVNYEQYF.

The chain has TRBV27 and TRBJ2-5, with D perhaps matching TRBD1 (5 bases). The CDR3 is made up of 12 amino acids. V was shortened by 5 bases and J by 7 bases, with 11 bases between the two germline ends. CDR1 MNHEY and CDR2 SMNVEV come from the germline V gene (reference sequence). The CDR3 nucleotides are TGTGCCAGCAGTGATCTCAGGGCGACCCAGTACTTC. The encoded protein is CASSDLRATQYF.

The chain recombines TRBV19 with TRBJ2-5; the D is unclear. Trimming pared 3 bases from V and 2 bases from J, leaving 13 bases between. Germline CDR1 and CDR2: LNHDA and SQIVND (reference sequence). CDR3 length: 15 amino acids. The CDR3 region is CASSIGGLGQETQYF. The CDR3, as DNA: TGTGCCAGTAGTATCGGCGGATTAGGACAAGAGACCCAGTACTTC.

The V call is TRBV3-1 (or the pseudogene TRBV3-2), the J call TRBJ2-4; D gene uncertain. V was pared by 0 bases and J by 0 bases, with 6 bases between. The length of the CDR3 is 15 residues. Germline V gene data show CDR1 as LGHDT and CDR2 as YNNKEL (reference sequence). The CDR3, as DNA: TGTGCCAGCAGCCAAGAGCGGCTAGCCAAAAACATTCAGTACTTC. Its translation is CASSQERLAKNIQYF.

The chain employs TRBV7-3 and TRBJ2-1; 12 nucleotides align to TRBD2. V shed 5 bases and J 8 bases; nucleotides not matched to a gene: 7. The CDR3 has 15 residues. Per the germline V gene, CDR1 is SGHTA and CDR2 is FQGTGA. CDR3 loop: CASSTTSGGMDEQFF. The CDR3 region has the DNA TGTGCCAGCAGCACCACTAGCGGGGGGATGGATGAGCAGTTCTTC.

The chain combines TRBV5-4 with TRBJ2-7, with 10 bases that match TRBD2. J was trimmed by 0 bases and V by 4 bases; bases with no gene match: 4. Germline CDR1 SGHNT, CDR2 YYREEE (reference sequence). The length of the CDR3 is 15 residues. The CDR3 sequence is CASSTLAGDSYEQYF. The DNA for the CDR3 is TGTGCCAGCAGCACTCTAGCGGGAGACTCCTACGAGCAGTACTTC.